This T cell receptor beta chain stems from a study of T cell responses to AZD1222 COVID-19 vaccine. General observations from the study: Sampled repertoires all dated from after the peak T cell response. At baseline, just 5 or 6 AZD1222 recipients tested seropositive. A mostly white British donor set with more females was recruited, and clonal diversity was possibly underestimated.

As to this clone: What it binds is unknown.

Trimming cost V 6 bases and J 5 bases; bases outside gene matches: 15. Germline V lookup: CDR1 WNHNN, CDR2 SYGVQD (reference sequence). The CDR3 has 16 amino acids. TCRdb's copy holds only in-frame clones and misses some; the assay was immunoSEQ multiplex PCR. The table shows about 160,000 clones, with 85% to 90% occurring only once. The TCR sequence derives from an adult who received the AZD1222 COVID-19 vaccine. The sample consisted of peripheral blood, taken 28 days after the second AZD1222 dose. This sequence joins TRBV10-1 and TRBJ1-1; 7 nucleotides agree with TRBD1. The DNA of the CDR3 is TGCGCCAGCAGCATCACCAGGGAGGGACAGCGAACTGAAGCTTTCTTT. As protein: CASSITREGQRTEAFF.